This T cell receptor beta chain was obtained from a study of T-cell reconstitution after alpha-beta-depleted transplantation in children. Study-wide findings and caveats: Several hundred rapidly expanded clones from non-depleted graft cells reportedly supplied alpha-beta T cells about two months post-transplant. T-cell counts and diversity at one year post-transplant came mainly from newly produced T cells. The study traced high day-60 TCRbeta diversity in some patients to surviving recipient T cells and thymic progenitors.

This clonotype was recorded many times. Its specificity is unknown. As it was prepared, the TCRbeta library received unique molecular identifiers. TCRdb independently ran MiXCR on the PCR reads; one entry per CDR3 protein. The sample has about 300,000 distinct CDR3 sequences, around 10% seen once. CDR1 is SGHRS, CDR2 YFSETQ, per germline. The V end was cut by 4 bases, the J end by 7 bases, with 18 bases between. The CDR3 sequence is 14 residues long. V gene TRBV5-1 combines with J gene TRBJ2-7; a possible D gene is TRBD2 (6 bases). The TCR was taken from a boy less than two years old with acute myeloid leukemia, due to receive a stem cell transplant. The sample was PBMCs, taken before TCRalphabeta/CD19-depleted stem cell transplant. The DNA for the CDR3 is TGCGCCAGCAGCATCCCGGCAGGTGGGAGGGAGCAGTACTTC. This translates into CASSIPAGGREQYF.